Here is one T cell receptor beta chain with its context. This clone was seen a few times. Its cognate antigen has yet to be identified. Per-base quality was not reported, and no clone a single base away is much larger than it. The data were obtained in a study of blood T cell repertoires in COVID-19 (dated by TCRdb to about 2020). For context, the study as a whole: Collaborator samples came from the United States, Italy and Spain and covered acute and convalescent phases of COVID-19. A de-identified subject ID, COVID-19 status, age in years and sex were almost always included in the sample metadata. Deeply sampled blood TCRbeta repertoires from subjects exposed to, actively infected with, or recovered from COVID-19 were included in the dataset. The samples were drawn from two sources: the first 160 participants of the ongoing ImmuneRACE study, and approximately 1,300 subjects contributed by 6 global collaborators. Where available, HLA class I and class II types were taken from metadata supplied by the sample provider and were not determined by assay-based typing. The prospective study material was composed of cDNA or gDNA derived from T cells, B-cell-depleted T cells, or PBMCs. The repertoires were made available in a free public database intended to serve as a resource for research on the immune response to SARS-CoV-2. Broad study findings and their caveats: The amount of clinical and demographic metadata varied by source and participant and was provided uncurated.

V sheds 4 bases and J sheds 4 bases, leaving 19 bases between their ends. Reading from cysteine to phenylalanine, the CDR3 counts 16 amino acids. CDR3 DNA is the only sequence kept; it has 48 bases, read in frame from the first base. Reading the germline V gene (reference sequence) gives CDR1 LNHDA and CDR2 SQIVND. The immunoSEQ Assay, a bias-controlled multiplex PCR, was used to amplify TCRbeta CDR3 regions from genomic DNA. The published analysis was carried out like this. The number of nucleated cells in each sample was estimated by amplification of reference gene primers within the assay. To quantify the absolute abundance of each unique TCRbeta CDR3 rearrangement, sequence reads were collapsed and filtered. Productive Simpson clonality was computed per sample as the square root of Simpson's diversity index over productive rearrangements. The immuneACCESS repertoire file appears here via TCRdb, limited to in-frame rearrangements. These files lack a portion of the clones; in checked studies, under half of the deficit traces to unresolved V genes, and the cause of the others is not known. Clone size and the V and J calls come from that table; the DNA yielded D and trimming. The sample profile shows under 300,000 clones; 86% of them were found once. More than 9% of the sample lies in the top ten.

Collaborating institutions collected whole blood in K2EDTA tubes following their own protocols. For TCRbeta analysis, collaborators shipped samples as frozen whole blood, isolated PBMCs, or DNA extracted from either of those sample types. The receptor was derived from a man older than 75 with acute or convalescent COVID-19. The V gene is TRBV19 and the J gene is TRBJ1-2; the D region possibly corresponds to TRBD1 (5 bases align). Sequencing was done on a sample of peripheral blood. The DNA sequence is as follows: TGTGCCAGTAGTACGTTTGGGGGGAGGCTGGGCTATGGCTACACCTTC. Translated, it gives CASSTFGGRLGYGYTF.